The subject of this entry is one T cell receptor (beta chain). The CDR3 covers 16 residues. Trimming took 5 bases from V and 2 from J, leaving 19 bases between them. The germline CDR1 and CDR2 sequences are SEHNR and FQNEAQ (reference sequence). The table came from immunoSEQ multiplex PCR; TCRdb's copy has only in-frame clones and leaves some out. Seen here are about 380,000 clones, approximately 95% observed once, and the top ten hold 0.015% to 0.025%. The data were taken from a study of shared T cell receptors in the human thymus. Sequencing was done on a sample of thymocytes. The chain employs TRBV7-9 and TRBJ2-7, with D possibly matching TRBD1 (6 bases). This clonotype was obtained from a human donor. Here the CDR3 DNA reads TGTGCCAGCAGCGGAGGACCCGGGACACCGACCTACGAGCAGTACTTC. Translating it yields CASSGGPGTPTYEQYF. The full variable domain, its missing parts supplied by reference TRBV7-9 and TRBJ2-7, is DTGVSQNPRHKITKRGQNVTFRCDPISEHNRLYWYRQTLGQGPEFLTYFQNEAQLEKSRLLSDRFSAERPKGSFSTLEIQRTEQGDSAMYLCASSGGPGTPTYEQYFGPGTRLTVT.